The 3 T cell receptor beta chains below all came from one sample that was sequenced in a study of blood T cell repertoires in COVID-19. Repertoires were generated with immunoSEQ multiplex PCR, while TCRdb's copy carries only in-frame clones and drops some. The sample holds 97,000 or so clones, roughly 80% seen once. Specimen: peripheral blood. These receptors all stem from a man aged 55 to 70 with active or convalescent COVID-19.

This chain links TRBV7-9 with TRBJ2-3; 7 positions match TRBD2. The length of the CDR3 is 15 residues. Germline lookup yields CDR1 SEHNR and CDR2 FQNEAQ (reference sequence). V shed 2 bases and J 4 bases; nucleotides not matched to a gene: 6. This CDR3 reads CASSLQGRAPDTQYF. As DNA, the CDR3 is TGTGCCAGCAGCTTACAAGGGAGGGCCCCAGATACGCAGTATTTT.

This clone was recorded only once. The genes are TRBV14 and TRBJ1-2, with no clear D. Trimming shortened V by 2 bases and J by 4 bases, and 17 bases separated the two germline ends. The germline V gene encodes CDR1 SGHDN and CDR2 FVKESK. The CDR3 sequence is 16 residues long. The CDR3 coding sequence is TGTGCCAGCAGCCAACAGCAGGCCAGCTCTGGCTATGGCTACACCTTC. Residues: CASSQQQASSGYGYTF.

The chain links TRBV6-5 to TRBJ1-1; possible D gene TRBD1, 6 bases. V lost 2 bases and J 4 bases, leaving 17 bases between the germline ends. In germline, CDR1 is MNHEY, CDR2 SVGAGI. The CDR3 extends over 16 amino acids. CDR3 protein: CASSYMARGRVTEAFF. The CDR3, as DNA: TGTGCCAGCAGTTACATGGCCAGGGGTCGTGTCACTGAAGCTTTCTTT.